The rows below give T cell receptor beta chains drawn from one sample of a study of metastatic and nonmetastatic thyroid tumors. TCRdb reprocessed the PCR reads using MiXCR. The sample lists about 40,000 clones, approximately 16% occurring once. The sample was blood. The receptors come from a female donor with papillary thyroid cancer or a benign thyroid nodule (not recorded which). Some clones in this sample may be carry-over from other donors' samples. Each CDR3 is given with its conserved first and last residue. D genes are given only for firm matches. Some rows have no size entry. The others give once, few or many, or a class for an expanded clone.

v_gene	abundance	d_gene	j_gene	CDR3nt	CDR3aa
TRBV16	few	TRBD1	TRBJ1-2	TGTGCCAGCAGCCCCCCCGTCGGTACAGGGGTAGGCTACACCTTC	CASSPPVGTGVGYTF
TRBV29-1	many	TRBD1	TRBJ1-1	TGCAGCGTTCTGGACAGGGGTTCATACATGAACACTGAAGCTTTCTTT	CSVLDRGSYMNTEAFF
TRBV20-1	many	TRBD2	TRBJ2-7	TGCAGTGCTAGGGGTGGCGGGAGTAGCAACGAGCAGTACTTC	CSARGGGSSNEQYF
TRBV12-3/TRBV12-4	few	TRBD1	TRBJ1-2	TGTGTCGGCAGTTTATTGGACAGGTGGGCTGGCTACACCTTC	CVGSLLDRWAGYTF
TRBV19	many	-	TRBJ1-1	TGTGCCAGTAGTATAGACGGCAGCCAGAACACTGAAGCTTTCTTT	CASSIDGSQNTEAFF
TRBV28	many	-	TRBJ1-6	TGTGCCAGCAGTCCCCCCACAGCTTCACCCCTCCACTTT	CASSPPTASPLHF
TRBV10-1	-	-	TRBJ2-7	TGCGCCAGCAGTGACCCCCCAGTGGACGAGCATTACTTC	CASSDPPVDEHYF
TRBV28	few	TRBD1	TRBJ2-6	TGTGCCAGCAGTAACAGGGGTCAACTCTATGGGGCCAACGTCCTGACCTTC	CASSNRGQLYGANVLTF
TRBV3-1	many	TRBD2	TRBJ2-4	TGTGCCAGCAGCCAAGGAACCGGGACTAGCGGGAGTTTTGGTCAGTACTTC	CASSQGTGTSGSFGQYF
TRBV5-1	many	-	TRBJ1-5	TGCGCCAGCAGCTTTGGGGGGAGTCAGCCCCAGCATTTT	CASSFGGSQPQHF
TRBV7-7	many	-	TRBJ1-3	TGTGCTACCATTGTACAGGGACCTGGAAACACCATATATTTT	CATIVQGPGNTIYF
TRBV5-1	many	TRBD1	TRBJ1-3	TGCGCCAGCAGCTTGACAGGGGACACCATATATTTT	CASSLTGDTIYF
TRBV11-2	few	TRBD1	TRBJ2-1	TGTGCCAGCAGCTCGCCCGGGACAGGGGTAACGAATGAGCAGTTCTTC	CASSSPGTGVTNEQFF
TRBV18	many	TRBD1	TRBJ2-1	TGTGCCAGCTCACCAACCAGCCAGGGGACAGGTGAGCAGTTCTTC	CASSPTSQGTGEQFF
TRBV20-1	many	TRBD1	TRBJ1-2	TGCAGTGCCTCTGACAGGGGGAGGATCTATGGCTACACCTTC	CSASDRGRIYGYTF
TRBV3-1	many	TRBD2	TRBJ2-2	TGTGCCAGCAGCCAAACAACGAGCGGGGGCGGGGAGCTGTTTTTT	CASSQTTSGGGELFF
TRBV12-3/TRBV12-4	-	TRBD1	TRBJ2-7	TGTGCCAGCATCAAACCAGGGGGCGCCTCCTACGAGCAGTACTTC	CASIKPGGASYEQYF
TRBV6-4	many	-	TRBJ2-5	TGTGCCAGCTCCCGGACTCCTCAAGAGACCCAGTACTTC	CASSRTPQETQYF
TRBV20-1	-	-	TRBJ2-3	TGCAGTGCCTTAGGTCCCCCTTTAGGGACAGATACGCAGTATTTT	CSALGPPLGTDTQYF
TRBV15	-	-	TRBJ2-7	TGTGCCACCAGCAGAGGTCTTTACTACGAGCAGTACTTC	CATSRGLYYEQYF
TRBV6-1	few	TRBD1	TRBJ1-1	TGTGCCAGCAGTAAAATACCGGGACAGGGGAGAACTGAAGCTTTCTTT	CASSKIPGQGRTEAFF
TRBV2	-	-	TRBJ2-7	TGTGCCAGCAGTGAATTAAAGTACGAGCAGTACTTC	CASSELKYEQYF
TRBV10-1	many	-	TRBJ2-2	TGCGCCAGCAGCGCCTCCGGGACATCTTTATCCGGGGAGCTGTTTTTT	CASSASGTSLSGELFF
TRBV27	many	-	TRBJ2-2	TGTGCCAGCAGAACACAGGGCCTGAACACCGGGGAGCTGTTTTTT	CASRTQGLNTGELFF
TRBV6-5	-	-	TRBJ2-7	TGTGCCAGCAGTTACGGGGGTCTAGGTAACTACGAGCAGTACTTC	CASSYGGLGNYEQYF
TRBV18	-	-	TRBJ2-7	TGTGCCAGCTCACCACCCAGCGCGCGGGAGCAGTACTTC	CASSPPSAREQYF
TRBV15	-	TRBD2	TRBJ2-2	TGTGCCACCAGCAGAGGGGACGGGACTAGCGTGAGGGCCTGGGAGCTGTTTTTT	CATSRGDGTSVRAWELFF
TRBV5-1	many	-	TRBJ1-1	TGCGCCAGCAATGTGGGTGGTAGAGGGAACACTGAAGCTTTCTTT	CASNVGGRGNTEAFF
TRBV20-1	many	-	TRBJ1-2	TGCAGTGTAAATCCCACCGGGACTGCCTATGGCTACACCTTC	CSVNPTGTAYGYTF
TRBV3-1	many	TRBD1	TRBJ1-6	TGTGCCAGCAGCACCGGACAGGGGGTTTCACCCCTCCACTTT	CASSTGQGVSPLHF
TRBV6-1	-	TRBD2	TRBJ2-1	TGTGCCAGCAGTGAAGTTGGCGGGAGGCATGAGCAGTTATTC	CASSEVGGRHEQLF
TRBV27	few	-	TRBJ1-5	TGTGCCAGCAGTTCCGGGACAAGAAATCATCCCCAGCATTTT	CASSSGTRNHPQHF
TRBV11-2	-	TRBD2	TRBJ2-1	TGTGCCAGCAGCCTACTAGCGGGGGGCCATAACTCCTACAATGAGCAGTTCTTC	CASSLLAGGHNSYNEQFF
TRBV6-1	few	-	TRBJ2-1	TGTGCCATCAGCCCCCCCGATAGCGTAAGCTCCTACAATGAGCAGTTCTTC	CAISPPDSVSSYNEQFF
TRBV6-2/TRBV6-3	-	TRBD1	TRBJ1-6	TGTGCCAGCCCCTTTTCGGGACAGGGGTCGAGGGGCGATAATTCACCCCTCCACTTT	CASPFSGQGSRGDNSPLHF
TRBV27	-	-	TRBJ2-5	TGTGCCAGCCCGGGGCCACGAAAGCCCCAGTACTTC	CASPGPRKPQYF
TRBV6-2/TRBV6-3	many	-	TRBJ1-1	TGTGCCAGCAGTTATTGGGTCTGGGAGGGGGAAGCTTTCTTT	CASSYWVWEGEAFF
TRBV20-1	many	-	TRBJ2-3	TGCAGTGCTAGAGATCCCCCAGCAACAGATACGCAGTATTTT	CSARDPPATDTQYF
TRBV6-1	few	TRBD2	TRBJ2-3	TGTGCCAGCAGTGAAGCAGCGGGAGGGACAGATACGCAGTATTTT	CASSEAAGGTDTQYF
TRBV11-1	many	TRBD1	TRBJ1-1	TGTGCCAGCAGCCTTAGACAGGGGGCGTGGGGCACTGAAGCTTTCTTT	CASSLRQGAWGTEAFF
TRBV5-1	once	-	TRBJ1-2	TGCGCCAGCAGCTTGAAGGGAACTCCTATACCCGGTGGCTACACCTTC	CASSLKGTPIPGGYTF
TRBV5-1	many	TRBD1	TRBJ2-5	TGCGCCAGCAGCTTCCGGGACAGCCAAGAGACCCAGTACTTC	CASSFRDSQETQYF
TRBV28	many	-	TRBJ2-2	TGTGCCAGCAGTCCGTACGGGGACGGCGCCTGGGAGCTGTTTTTT	CASSPYGDGAWELFF
TRBV5-1	many	TRBD1	TRBJ1-1	TGCGCCAGCAGCCCCCGACAGGGAGGAGCTGAAGCTTTCTTT	CASSPRQGGAEAFF
TRBV19	many	TRBD2	TRBJ2-7	TGTGCCACTCGTGGAGCGGGACCAGGCTCCTACGAGCAGTACTTC	CATRGAGPGSYEQYF
TRBV7-9	many	TRBD1	TRBJ2-5	TGTGCCAGCAGCTTAGGACAGGGGGCAGGTCAAGAGACCCAGTACTTC	CASSLGQGAGQETQYF
TRBV7-8	-	-	TRBJ2-3	TGTGCCAGCAACTTGGAGGGTGTGTTAATCACATATACGCAGTATTTT	CASNLEGVLITYTQYF
TRBV5-1	many	-	TRBJ2-1	TGCGCCAGCGGCTTACGGAGCGCGAGCTCCTACAATGAGCAGTTCTTC	CASGLRSASSYNEQFF
TRBV13	-	TRBD1	TRBJ2-2	TGTGCCAGCAGCTGGAACAGGGGGAGTTACACCGGGGAGCTGTTTTTT	CASSWNRGSYTGELFF
TRBV19	many	-	TRBJ2-6	TGTGCCAGTAGTATCGGGGGCGCTGGGGCCAACGTCCTGACTTTC	CASSIGGAGANVLTF
TRBV19	many	TRBD1	TRBJ2-1	TGTGCCAGTAATACGGCGGGGACAGGGTTGTACAATGAGCAGTTCTTC	CASNTAGTGLYNEQFF
TRBV6-1	-	-	TRBJ2-5	TGTGCCAGCAGTCTTACGGGGGACAACAATGAGCAGTTC	CASSLTGDNNEQF
TRBV27	medium-sized	TRBD2	TRBJ2-7	TGTGCCAGCAGTTTATCTGGACTAGCGGGCTACGAGCAGTACTTC	CASSLSGLAGYEQYF
TRBV24-1	many	TRBD1	TRBJ2-5	TGTGCCACCAGTAGTAGACAGGGCCAAGAGACCCAGTACTTC	CATSSRQGQETQYF
TRBV2	many	-	TRBJ1-6	TGTGCCAGCAGTCCAGGGAACTATAATTCACCCCTCCACTTT	CASSPGNYNSPLHF
TRBV20-1	-	TRBD2	TRBJ2-2	TGCAGTGCTAGAGTCTATCAGCGGGGGAACACCGGGGAGCTGTTTTTT	CSARVYQRGNTGELFF